This TCR beta chain is drawn from a study of cytomegalovirus exposure and HLA in healthy donors. PCR was performed using 60 Vbeta and 13 Jbeta primers. In the authors' methods: As a later analysis found, there were 70 million to 80 million unique TCR beta chains, of which some 9.9 million were shared. Only in-frame clones appear in the TCRdb table, and some are missing; sequencing was by immunoSEQ multiplex PCR. That table supplies the V and J calls and clone size; D and trimming were determined from the DNA. The sample carries approximately 130,000 clones, about four fifths recorded once. This clone was counted a single time. Germline V gene data show CDR1 as SNHLY and CDR2 as FYNNEI. There are 15 residues in the CDR3. V was trimmed by 7 bases and J by 3 bases, leaving 19 bases between them.

This chain links TRBV2 with TRBJ2-7; D call uncertain. Sequenced: PBMCs. The TCR was taken from a woman between 35 and 50 years old in good health and CMV-seronegative. The CDR3 spells CASTLAQEPGYEQYF. CDR3 coding DNA: TGTGCCAGCACCCTTGCGCAAGAGCCGGGCTACGAGCAGTACTTC. Drawing the rest from reference TRBV2 and TRBJ2-7, the complete variable domain is EPEVTQTPSHQVTQMGQEVILRCVPISNHLYFYWYRQILGQKVEFLVSFYNNEISEKSEIFDDQFSVERPDGSNFTLKIRSTKLEDSAMYFCASTLAQEPGYEQYFGPGTRLTVT.